The 22 T cell receptor beta chains below all came from one sample that was sequenced in a study of Ad26.COV2.S vaccination and SARS-CoV-2 variants. Sequencing was performed with immunoSEQ multiplex PCR; in TCRdb, only in-frame clones are kept and a portion is missing. The sample gives 320,000 or so clones, almost 90% of which show up once; about 5.4% is in the top ten. Treatment in this sample: some 19 received Ad26.COV2.S at low or high dose, single or two shots; about 5 received placebo; per-sample allocation not given. On day 63 after the first injection, vaccine and placebo recipients gave samples. Here the sequenced sample was peripheral blood, taken in a trial of Ad26.COV2.S vaccine versus placebo. The receptors come from a person aged 18-65 years who received the Ad26.COV2.S COVID-19 vaccine or a placebo.

The rearrangement joins TRBV4-1 to TRBJ2-1; TRBD1 aligns across 8 bases. The CDR3 has 15 residues. In germline, CDR1 is MGHRA, CDR2 YSYEKL. Unmatched junction bases numbered 4, after V lost 0 bases and J lost 6 bases. CDR3 residues: CASSQDRTGLNEQFF. The DNA for the CDR3 is TGCGCCAGCAGCCAAGATCGGACAGGGCTCAATGAGCAGTTCTTC.

V gene TRBV4-1 combines with J gene TRBJ1-2, with no clear D. V was trimmed by 3 bases and J by 4 bases, leaving 12 bases between them. The CDR3 totals 14 residues. CDR1 and CDR2 (germline): MGHRA, YSYEKL. DNA for the CDR3: TGCGCCAGCAGCCAGGGAGGGCCACCCTATGGCTACACCTTC. This gives the protein CASSQGGPPYGYTF.

The chain employs TRBV6-6 and TRBJ1-2; D gene unclear. This CDR3 contains 13 residues. CDR1 and CDR2 (germline): MNHNY, SVGAGI (reference sequence). V shed 4 bases and J shed 7 bases, with 13 bases lying between them. The CDR3 DNA follows: TGTGCCAGCAGTTCCATGACCGGGCTTGGCTACACCTTC. This sequence encodes CASSSMTGLGYTF.

The V and J genes are TRBV5-6 and TRBJ1-1, with a tentative D call TRBD1 (5 bases). Trimming removed 3 bases at V and 4 bases at J, with 10 bases between. This CDR3 has 13 residues. CDR1 SGHDT and CDR2 YYEEEE come from the germline V gene. The CDR3 reads CASSWGSGTEAFF. The CDR3 DNA reads as TGTGCCAGCAGCTGGGGGTCGGGCACTGAAGCTTTCTTT.

The CDR3 DNA sequence: TGTGCCAGTAGTCCCTTTGGGCGCAATAGTCAGCCCCAGCATTTT. Translation gives CASSPFGRNSQPQHF. This chain links TRBV19 with TRBJ1-5; no firm D call. This CDR3 has 15 amino acids. Deletions cut 5 bases from V and 6 bases from J, with 17 bases between. Germline-derived CDR1 and CDR2 are LNHDA and SQIVND (reference sequence).

The CDR3 reads CASSPKQENYGYTF. DNA of the CDR3: TGTGCCAGCTCACCAAAACAGGAAAACTATGGCTACACCTTC. The V gene is TRBV18, the J gene TRBJ1-2; maybe TRBD1 (5 bases). The CDR3 extends over 14 amino acids. Trimming took 2 bases from V and 2 from J, leaving 9 bases between them. CDR1 is KGHSH and CDR2 is LQKENI in the germline V gene.

V gene TRBV10-2 combines with J gene TRBJ2-5, with 7 bases that match TRBD2. The CDR3 covers 15 residues. The germline V gene has CDR1 WSHSY and CDR2 SAAADI. J gave up 4 bases and V 6 bases, and 11 bases lay outside the gene matches. CDR3 protein: CASRVGSGGGETQYF. Here the CDR3 DNA reads TGCGCCAGCAGGGTAGGCTCGGGGGGAGGAGAGACCCAGTACTTC.

This clone appeared once. CDR3 bases: TGTGCCAGCAGGAGGTCCCTCGAATCTTATGGCTACACCTTC. It specifies CASRRSLESYGYTF. The V and J genes are TRBV2 and TRBJ1-2; D uncertain. V lost 6 bases and J lost 5, with 16 bases in between. This CDR3 contains 14 residues. Per the germline V gene, CDR1 is SNHLY and CDR2 is FYNNEI.

The rearrangement uses TRBV9 and TRBJ2-5; D unresolved. Germline lookup yields CDR1 SGDLS and CDR2 YYNGEE. Trimming removed 4 bases from V and 5 bases from J, with 15 bases in between. The CDR3 sequence is 14 residues long. CDR3 DNA sequence: TGTGCCAGCAGCCCCCTCGGATGGTGGGAGACCCAGTACTTC. Translated, it gives CASSPLGWWETQYF.

V gene TRBV19 combines with J gene TRBJ1-2; maybe TRBD1 (6 bases). CDR3 size: 14 residues. The V gene's germline CDR1 is LNHDA and CDR2 SQIVND (reference sequence). The V end lost 5 bases, the J end lost 2 bases, and 12 bases lay between the germline ends. The CDR3 loop reads CASSDRGGNYGYTF. The CDR3 DNA reads TGTGCCAGTAGTGATAGGGGGGGGAACTATGGCTACACCTTC.

This chain uses TRBV4-3 with TRBJ2-7; the D is unclear. V lost 0 bases to trimming and J lost 2 bases, with 11 bases between them. Germline CDR1 LGHNA, CDR2 YSLEER. CDR3 length: 15 residues. For the CDR3, the DNA is TGCGCCAGCAGCCAAGATTGGGCAGGAGCCTACGAGCAGTACTTC. It encodes CASSQDWAGAYEQYF.

The chain combines TRBV2 with TRBJ2-4; 10 nucleotides line up with TRBD1. Trimming took 5 bases from V and 13 from J; bases not matched to a gene: 2. The CDR3 has 11 residues. Looked up from germline, CDR1 is SNHLY and CDR2 is FYNNEI. The CDR3 here is CASSPTGGQYF. The CDR3 coding sequence is TGTGCCAGCAGTCCGACAGGGGGCCAGTACTTC.

The chain combines TRBV6-5 with TRBJ2-7, with 12 bases lining up with TRBD1. Germline CDR1 is MNHEY and CDR2 is SVGAGI. The CDR3 length is 14 residues. V shed 9 bases and J 4 bases; nucleotides not matched to a gene: 7. CDR3 amino acids: CASEGDRGLYEQYV. The CDR3 DNA reads as TGTGCCAGTGAAGGGGACAGGGGGCTTTACGAGCAGTACGTC.

In DNA, the CDR3 is TGCGCCAGCAGCCAAGAGCCCTGGGGCCTGGGGCCCCAGCATTTT. Encoded protein: CASSQEPWGLGPQHF. V and J are TRBV4-3 and TRBJ1-5; D perhaps matches TRBD1 (5 bases). The length of the CDR3 is 15 residues. Germline loops: CDR1 LGHNA, CDR2 YSLEER. The V end lost 0 bases, the J end lost 9 bases, and 15 bases lay between the germline ends.

This chain joins TRBV19 and TRBJ1-1; D not resolved. Germline values: CDR1 LNHDA, CDR2 SQIVND (reference sequence). The V and J ends lost 7 bases and 0 bases respectively, with 9 bases between them. CDR3 length: 13 residues. The CDR3: CASTLFMNTEAFF. The CDR3 coding sequence is TGTGCCAGTACCCTATTTATGAACACTGAAGCTTTCTTT.

This clone has just one count. The chain is built from TRBV19 and TRBJ2-1; tentatively, D is TRBD1 (6 bases). Trimming cost V 5 bases and J 0 bases, with 14 bases left between them. CDR1 LNHDA and CDR2 SQIVND come from the germline V gene (reference sequence). The length of the CDR3 is 16 residues. The CDR3 bases are TGTGCCAGTAGTTTGCGACAGGCGAGCTCCTACAATGAGCAGTTCTTC. This gives the protein CASSLRQASSYNEQFF.

The chain links TRBV7-2 to TRBJ1-4; no clear D gene. CDR1 is SGHTA, CDR2 FQGNSA, per germline. The CDR3 has 14 amino acids. V lost 3 bases and J 8 bases, leaving 13 bases between the germline ends. The CDR3 here is CASSFPPLEEKLFF. CDR3 DNA: TGTGCCAGCAGCTTCCCGCCCCTTGAAGAAAAACTGTTTTTT.

The chain is built from TRBV9 and TRBJ2-1, with TRBD2 matching over 11 bases. In germline, CDR1 is SGDLS, CDR2 YYNGEE. CDR3 length equals 16 residues. The junction had 4 bases not matched to a gene; V was cut back by 0 bases and J by 5 bases. The DNA for the CDR3 is TGTGCCAGCAGCGTAGTTGGGACTAGCGGACACAATGAGCAGTTCTTC. It encodes CASSVVGTSGHNEQFF.

The chain carries TRBV9 and TRBJ1-4; D may be TRBD1 (5 bases). Germline V CDR1 and CDR2: SGDLS, YYNGEE. V was clipped by 0 bases and J by 6 bases, with 15 bases between them. CDR3 length equals 16 residues. CDR3 region: CASSVGTGEFDEKLFF. In DNA, the CDR3 is TGTGCCAGCAGCGTAGGCACAGGCGAGTTTGATGAAAAACTGTTTTTT.

The chain links TRBV28 to TRBJ2-1, with TRBD1 matching over 11 bases. J lost 7 bases, V lost 5 bases, and 10 bases had no gene match. Germline lookup yields CDR1 MDHEN and CDR2 SYDVKM. The CDR3 spans 16 residues. The CDR3 DNA is TGTGCCAGCAGTCGATTAGGGGACAGGGGGGGGAATGAGCAGTTCTTC. The encoded protein is CASSRLGDRGGNEQFF.

CDR3 nucleotide sequence: TGTGCCTGGACCTCGGGTTTCAATCAGCCCCAGCATTTT. Encoded protein: CAWTSGFNQPQHF. The rearrangement links TRBV30 to TRBJ1-5; no reliable D call. CDR3 length equals 13 residues. CDR1 GTSNPN and CDR2 SVGIG come from the germline V gene (reference sequence). V was clipped by 4 bases and J by 3 bases, with 10 bases between them.

This clone was seen once. This chain connects TRBV6-5 to TRBJ2-3; D might be TRBD1 (5 bases). Germline V CDR1 and CDR2: MNHEY, SVGAGI. Trimming cost V 6 bases and J 0 bases, with 10 bases left between them. CDR3 size: 14 residues. The CDR3 loop is CASSDSFSTDTQYF. In DNA, the CDR3 is TGTGCCAGCAGCGACAGTTTTAGCACAGATACGCAGTATTTT.